The 14 T cell receptor beta chains below were found in one sample sequenced in a study of vaccination effects on CD4 cells after COVID-19. Within the ViraFEST assay, antigen-specific CD4+ T cells underwent expansion with viral peptide pools prior to sequencing. Researchers isolated CD4+ T cells once around 11 days of culture had elapsed. Either the BNT162b2 or mRNA-1273 vaccine was given to participants in two doses. No cognate antigen is known for these TCRs. The assay was immunoSEQ multiplex PCR, and TCRdb's table has in-frame clones only and misses some. The sample lists fewer than 35,000 clones, approximately 79% seen once, with more than 5% in the top ten. The source material was CD4+ T cells from PBMCs cultured with SARS-CoV-2 spike peptides, sampled after COVID-19 vaccination. These receptors came from a human donor who received a COVID-19 vaccine. Some clones in this sample may be carry-over from other donors' samples.

J is TRBJ2-5 and V is TRBV7-2; unclear D gene. Germline CDR1 reads SGHTA; CDR2 reads FQGNSA. V lost 5 bases to trimming and J lost 5 bases, with 12 bases between them. This CDR3 region has 13 residues. CDR3 bases: TGTGCCAGCAGCCGCAGATATCTGGAGACCCAGTACTTC. This translates into CASSRRYLETQYF. Using reference TRBV7-2 and TRBJ2-5 for the parts outside the CDR3, the full variable domain is GAGVSQSPSNKVTEKGKDVELRCDPISGHTALYWYRQSLGQGLEFLIYFQGNSAPDKSGLPSDRFSAERTGGSVSTLTIQRTQQEDSAVYLCASSRRYLETQYFGPGTRLLVL.

J is TRBJ2-5 and V is TRBV5-1; TRBD2 aligns across 7 bases. V was clipped by 1 base and J by 1 base; unmatched bases: 10. The CDR3 has 17 amino acids. The germline gives CDR1 SGHRS, CDR2 YFSETQ. As DNA, the CDR3 is TGCGCCAGCAGCTTGAGTGCGGGCTCTAGCGGCCAAGAGACCCAGTACTTC. This translates into CASSLSAGSSGQETQYF.

A single count supports this clone. V gene TRBV6-2 or TRBV6-3 combines with J gene TRBJ1-2; weak D call: TRBD1 (6 bases). The V gene lost 5 bases and the J gene lost 5 bases, with 18 bases spanning the gap. Germline CDR1 MNHEY, CDR2 SVGEGT. The CDR3 totals 15 residues. The chain's CDR3 is CASSPPRGGTYGYTF. The DNA of the CDR3 is TGTGCCAGCAGTCCCCCCCGGGGGGGCACTTATGGCTACACCTTC.

The chain links TRBV19 to TRBJ1-2, with D hard to call. This CDR3 region has 15 residues. Trimming shortened V by 2 bases and J by 2 bases, and 12 bases separated the two germline ends. Germline CDR1 and CDR2: LNHDA and SQIVND (reference sequence). CDR3 region: CASSIISGRNYGYTF. As DNA, the CDR3 is TGTGCCAGTAGTATAATCTCGGGCAGGAACTATGGCTACACCTTC.

This chain connects TRBV24-1 to TRBJ2-3, with 7 bases identical to TRBD1. Germline V gives CDR1 KGHDR, CDR2 SFDVKD. The trim removed 3 bases at V and 4 bases at J, leaving 12 bases unmatched. The CDR3 sequence is 17 residues long. As DNA, the CDR3 is TGTGCCACCAGTGATCCCGGGCGAGGGGGCGTCGCAGATACGCAGTATTTT. It translates to CATSDPGRGGVADTQYF.

The gene calls are TRBV4-2 and TRBJ2-2; tentatively, D is TRBD1 or TRBD2 (5 bases each). This CDR3 comprises 16 residues. Germline V gene sequence: CDR1 LGHNA, CDR2 YNFKEQ. The germline V and J ends were trimmed by 2 bases and 2 bases, with 12 bases remaining between them. The CDR3 loop reads CASSQRLGENTGELFF. The CDR3 nucleotides read TGTGCCAGCAGCCAAAGGCTGGGGGAAAACACCGGGGAGCTGTTTTTT.

J is TRBJ1-2 and V is TRBV6-6; 9 positions match TRBD1. CDR3 size: 15 residues. V trimming: 5 bases; J trimming: 8 bases; junction bases outside the gene matches: 12. Germline V lookup: CDR1 MNHNY, CDR2 SVGAGI (reference sequence). The CDR3 DNA is TGTGCCAGCAGTCGCTCCCGGGGACAGGGCGGCGGCTACACCTTC. Its protein is CASSRSRGQGGGYTF.

The rearrangement joins TRBV19 to TRBJ1-4, with 7 bases aligning to TRBD1. V lost 7 bases to trimming and J lost 3 bases; unmatched junction nucleotides: 8. The CDR3 has 15 residues. Germline assignment: CDR1 LNHDA and CDR2 SQIVND (reference sequence). The CDR3, as DNA: TGTGCCAGTACCCCTCCGGGGACAGCTAATGAAAAACTGTTTTTT. It translates to CASTPPGTANEKLFF. Based on the CDR3 plus reference TRBV19 and TRBJ1-4, the full variable domain is DGGITQSPKYLFRKEGQNVTLSCEQNLNHDAMYWYRQDPGQGLRLIYYSQIVNDFQKGDIAEGYSVSREKKESFPLTVTSAQKNPTAFYLCASTPPGTANEKLFFGSGTQLSVL.

This clone was observed a single time. The chain employs TRBV7-9 and TRBJ2-5, with 12 bases aligning to TRBD2. The V segment lost 6 bases and the J segment 5 bases; nucleotides outside the gene matches: 4. The CDR3 runs 14 residues. Germline V lookup: CDR1 SEHNR, CDR2 FQNEAQ (reference sequence). The CDR3 DNA reads as TGTGCCAGCAGAACTAGCGGGGGGTCGGAGACCCAGTACTTC. Translated: CASRTSGGSETQYF.

The CDR3 region has the DNA TGTGCCGGGCTCTTAGACAGGCGCATAAGCAATCAGCCCCAGCATTTT. Translation gives CAGLLDRRISNQPQHF. This chain joins TRBV7-3 and TRBJ1-5; D may be TRBD1 (6 bases). The CDR3 covers 16 residues. Deletions cut 11 bases from V and 1 base from J, with 21 bases between. Germline V gene data show CDR1 as SGHTA and CDR2 as FQGTGA.

CDR3 coding DNA: TGTGCCAGAAGCTTGGCCTTACTTTCTGGACACCACACCGGGGAGCTGTTTTTT. This codes for CARSLALLSGHHTGELFF. The chain uses TRBV5-3 and TRBJ2-2; TRBD1 might be the D (5 bases). TRBV5-3 is classed as an ORF, of uncertain function. The CDR3 loop spans 18 amino acids. V shed 0 bases and J shed 3 bases, with 18 bases lying between them.

This chain connects TRBV12-5 to TRBJ1-3, with D unresolved. In germline, CDR1 is LGHNT, CDR2 FRNRAP. The V end was cut by 9 bases, the J end by 0 bases, with 9 bases between. The CDR3 totals 13 residues. The CDR3 nucleotides are TGTGCTAGCTCACTGTACTCTGGAAACACCATATATTTT. Protein product: CASSLYSGNTIYF.

Regarding this clone: The same CDR3 also results from other DNA sequences found in this sample. The CDR3 is CASSLAGGGATDTQYF. The CDR3 region has the DNA TGTGCCAGCAGCTTAGCGGGTGGCGGGGCCACAGATACGCAGTATTTT. The V call is TRBV11-2, the J call TRBJ2-3; possibly TRBD2 for D (6 bases). The V gene's germline CDR1 is SGHAT and CDR2 FQNNGV. Trimming took 1 base from V and 2 from J, leaving 13 bases between them. The CDR3 is made up of 16 amino acids.

This clone occurred a few times. The J gene is TRBJ1-1, the V gene TRBV19; D is unclear. V lost 3 bases and J lost 1, with 18 bases in between. The CDR3 covers 17 residues. From germline, CDR1 is LNHDA and CDR2 SQIVND (reference sequence). The chain's CDR3 is CASSIQVKGGKNTEAFF. The CDR3 coding sequence is TGTGCCAGTAGTATTCAGGTTAAGGGTGGTAAGAACACTGAAGCTTTCTTT.